This T cell receptor beta chain originates from a study of blood T cell repertoires in COVID-19. Authors' methods: Scientists estimated how many nucleated cells there were by amplifying reference gene primers. Produced via immunoSEQ multiplex PCR; TCRdb's table is partial and in-frame only. V, J and clone size are those of that table, while D and trimming were read from the DNA. The data show over 65,000 clones, around 82% seen once. The sequencing sample was made of peripheral blood. The receptor comes from a man at least 80 years old with active COVID-19.

Here the CDR3 reads CASRKEGGPYEQYF. Written as DNA, the CDR3 is TGTGCCAGCAGGAAGGAGGGTGGGCCCTACGAGCAGTACTTC. The chain couples TRBV2 to TRBJ2-7, with a weak D call TRBD2 (6 bases). Trimming took off 6 bases at V and 2 bases at J, with 14 bases between the two ends. The CDR3 has 14 amino acids. Germline CDR1 reads SNHLY; CDR2 reads FYNNEI.